Listed below are T cell receptor beta chains from one sample, sequenced in a study of cytomegalovirus exposure and HLA in healthy donors. Measured with immunoSEQ multiplex PCR; TCRdb has only the in-frame clones, and not every one. The sample lists approximately 100,000 clones, about 83% occurring once. The specimen was PBMCs. These receptors came from a man in his sixties in good health and CMV-seropositive. The CDR3 runs from the conserved cysteine through the conserved F or W. A D gene is named only where the DNA matches it firmly. Clone size is not always given. Where it is, it says once, few, many or a class for expanded clones.

clone_size,v_call,d_call,j_call,cdr3_nt,cdr3_aa
few,TRBV5-4,TRBD1,TRBJ1-3,TGTGCCAGCAGCCCCGGGACAGTTGGAAACACCATATATTTT,CASSPGTVGNTIYF
.,TRBV6-1,.,TRBJ2-7,TGTGCCAGCCGCGGGTCCCTTAGTTACGAGCAGTACTTC,CASRGSLSYEQYF
.,TRBV5-6,.,TRBJ2-2,TGTGCCAGCAGCAAACCTGGACTGCCGATTACCGGGGAGCTGTTTTTT,CASSKPGLPITGELFF
.,TRBV29-1,TRBD2,TRBJ2-1,TGCAGCGTTGTTGGGACTAGGACTAGGGGTGAGCAGTTCTTC,CSVVGTRTRGEQFF
.,TRBV11-2,.,TRBJ2-7,TGTGCCAGCAGCTTACGGGGTTACGAGCAGTACTTC,CASSLRGYEQYF
.,TRBV2,.,TRBJ1-4,TGTGCCAGCATTAGGGGGGGTAATGAAAAACTGTTTTTT,CASIRGGNEKLFF
.,TRBV13,.,TRBJ2-5,TGTGCCAGCAGCTTCGGCGGGGGCATTCAAGAGACCCAGTACTTC,CASSFGGGIQETQYF
.,TRBV10-3,.,TRBJ2-2,TGTGCCATCAGTCCCGGACGCGGGTACGGGGAGCTGTTTTTT,CAISPGRGYGELFF
.,TRBV5-8,TRBD1,TRBJ2-5,TGTGCCAGCAGCTACGAGCCGGGACAGGGACGCGAGACCCAGTACTTC,CASSYEPGQGRETQYF
.,TRBV5-1,.,TRBJ2-3,TGCGCCAGCAGCTTGGAGCAGACAGGCCCAGATACGCAGTATTTT,CASSLEQTGPDTQYF
.,TRBV6-5,TRBD1,TRBJ1-1,TGTGCCAGCAAGGGCGACAGGGGAGTCACTGAAGCTTTCTTT,CASKGDRGVTEAFF
.,TRBV20-1,.,TRBJ1-3,TGCAGTGCTCTCTCGGGAAACACCATATATTTT,CSALSGNTIYF
.,TRBV5-1,TRBD2,TRBJ2-2,TGCGCCAGCGAATTTAGCGGGGGGACCCTGAACACCGGGGAGCTGTTTTTT,CASEFSGGTLNTGELFF
.,TRBV29-1,.,TRBJ1-4,TGCAGCGTAAGACAGCACAATGAAAAACTGTTTTTT,CSVRQHNEKLFF
few,TRBV2,.,TRBJ1-3,TGTGCCACCCGACCCGGAGAAGGAAACACCATATATTTT,CATRPGEGNTIYF
.,TRBV5-1,.,TRBJ2-7,TGCGCCAGCAGCTTAGATGGGGGCACCTACGAGCAGTACTTC,CASSLDGGTYEQYF
.,TRBV6-1,TRBD1,TRBJ1-1,TGTGCCAGCAGCCAGGACAGGGGGAACACTGAAGCTTTCTTT,CASSQDRGNTEAFF